This T cell receptor beta chain was sequenced during a study of cytomegalovirus exposure and HLA in healthy donors. Study-level points and caveats: As was reported, the HLA-A and HLA-B alleles of most subjects were accurately predicted from TCR beta sequences. Most CMV-associated TCR beta chains were later found to appear HLA-restricted.

There are 18 residues in the CDR3. Germline CDR1 reads LGHNA; CDR2 reads YNFKEQ. V lost 4 bases and J lost 4, with 25 bases in between. A note on this clone: Its specificity is unknown.

PCR was performed using 60 Vbeta and 13 Jbeta primers. Assay: immunoSEQ multiplex PCR; the TCRdb copy retains only in-frame clones and omits some. This sample yields about 120,000 clones, of which around 74% are seen a single time; 1.5% to 2% belongs to the top ten. The sequence was collected from a woman younger than 35 in good health and CMV-seronegative. The sequenced material came from PBMCs. This sequence joins TRBV4-2 and TRBJ1-1, with D tentatively TRBD1 (6 bases). The CDR3 sequence is CASSPLWKQGSEGTEAFF. The CDR3 DNA reads as TGTGCCAGCAGCCCTTTGTGGAAACAGGGTTCGGAAGGCACTGAAGCTTTCTTT.